Given below is one T cell receptor beta chain in context. The antigen is undetermined. This entry comes from a study of cytomegalovirus exposure and HLA in healthy donors. The PCR had 60 Vbeta and 13 Jbeta primers. The data were produced by immunoSEQ multiplex PCR, yet TCRdb's version contains in-frame clones alone and is incomplete. The data hold 90,000 to 150,000 clones, with 73% observed a single time. Trimming took 2 bases from V and 1 from J, leaving 20 bases between them. CDR1 is MNHEY and CDR2 is SMNVEV in the germline V gene (reference sequence). The CDR3 loop spans 18 amino acids. Overall study findings and caveats: Exclusion as indistinguishable affected some V segments, including TRBV6-2 and TRBV6-3.

The TCR sequence derives from a woman aged 40-49 years in good health and CMV-seronegative. The material sequenced was PBMCs. This chain joins TRBV27 and TRBJ2-5, with D maybe TRBD2 (6 bases). The CDR3, as DNA: TGTGCCAGCAGTTTAAATATACTGTCTAGCGCTACCCAAGAGACCCAGTACTTC. It yields the protein CASSLNILSSATQETQYF.